The source of this T cell receptor beta chain is a study of cytomegalovirus exposure and HLA in healthy donors. Study-level results: Within the data, a cluster of highly shared sequence variants was likely a sequencing artifact.

Of note for this clone: What it binds is not known.

The primer mix had 60 Vbeta and 13 Jbeta primers. Sequencing was performed with immunoSEQ multiplex PCR; in TCRdb, only in-frame clones are kept and a portion is missing. The table has under 150,000 clones, 60% to 85% seen once. CDR1 SGDLS and CDR2 YYNGEE come from the germline V gene. J lost 2 bases, V lost 0 bases, and 0 bases had no gene match. This CDR3 region has 15 residues. The J gene is TRBJ2-5, the V gene TRBV9, with 11 nucleotides matching TRBD2. The sequence was obtained from a woman younger than 45 in good health and CMV-seropositive. What was sequenced was PBMCs. Written as DNA, the CDR3 is TGTGCCAGCAGCGTAGCTAGCGGGGGGCAAGAGACCCAGTACTTC. It specifies CASSVASGGQETQYF. The full variable domain, its missing parts supplied by reference TRBV9 and TRBJ2-5, is DSGVTQTPKHLITATGQRVTLRCSPRSGDLSVYWYQQSLDQGLQFLIQYYNGEERAKGNILERFSAQQFPDLHSELNLSSLELGDSALYFCASSVASGGQETQYFGPGTRLLVL.